This T cell receptor (beta chain) emerged from a study of spatial heterogeneity in lung cancer (dated by TCRdb to between 2017 and 2020). With regard to the full study: More beta-chain than alpha-chain transcripts were consistently detected, likely reflecting higher beta-chain transcript abundance. In the raw uncorrected reads, each unique combination of TCR and UMI appeared on average more than ten times. The study quantitatively compared TCR alpha and beta repertoires across multiple tumor regions, matched nontumor lung and blood in non-small cell lung cancer. Nonsynonymous mutation counts, determined by whole-exome sequencing of tumor tissue, were related to features of the TCR repertoire. At surgery, hundreds of tumor regions, 64 matched nontumor lung samples and 56 PBMC samples were TCR-sequenced for both alpha and beta chains. Paper-wide results and their limitations: Additional single-cell paired TCR alpha and beta sequencing was considered necessary to confirm, at a functional level, the hypothesis that regional TCRs recognize regional mutations. Ubiquitous expanded tumor TCRs were found in blood more often at tumor resection than at routine follow-up.

According to the germline V gene (reference sequence), CDR1 reads SGHKS and CDR2 reads YYEKEE. V is cut back by 4 bases and J by 1 base, with 4 bases in the junction unmatched. Including the terminal cysteine and phenylalanine, the CDR3 comprises 14 residues. Only the CDR3 DNA is retained, 42 bases long and in frame from the first base. The library came from 5' RACE. TCRdb records NextSeq 500 as the sequencer. To allow correction of PCR and sequencing errors, the TCR library protocol tagged every TCR cDNA molecule with a unique molecular identifier. Under the source paper's analysis protocol: TCR identification, UMI-based error correction and CDR3 extraction were all carried out with Decombinator tools. TCRs above a frequency of 2 per 1,000, corresponding to the top 1% of the tumor frequency distribution, were defined as expanded. Each repertoire was subsampled 100 times to 5,000 TCRs, after which Renyi diversity was computed with the R vegan package. To build CDR3 similarity networks, amino acid triplet string-kernel similarity was used, and CDR3s were connected when their pairwise similarity was above 0.82. TCRdb reworked the public reads: Q25 trimming with fastp, MiXCR clone assembly, productive beta chains retained. CDR3 protein duplicates are merged, each entry listing the most common genes and DNA. These V and J calls are TCRdb output, not the study's own analysis. Counted in this sample were 89,000 or so distinct CDR3 sequences; about 20% of them appeared once. Clones ranked in the top ten supply 6.2% of the sample.

The time point label for this specimen denotes: sample taken at primary tumor resection. Whole RNA extracted from tumor and nontumor lung tissue, or from cryopreserved PBMC samples, was used for TCR sequencing without cell sorting. Samples were obtained from around 72 patients with early-stage, untreated non-small cell lung cancer from the lung TRACERx cohort. Only patients for whom sufficient RNA was available from at least two tumor regions were selected for TCR sequencing. This clonotype was counted ten times or more. The target of this receptor is not known. There are no base qualities to consult, and no much larger clone falls within one base.

The specimen was PBMCs, collected at surgery. Here the chain combines TRBV5-5 and TRBJ1-1, with 7 bases aligning to TRBD1. The origin of this receptor is a male donor with early-stage non-small cell lung cancer. The nucleotides are TGTGCCAGCAGCCCAGGGACAGCGAACACTGAAGCTTTCTTT. Its amino acids are CASSPGTANTEAFF.